The next 28 T cell receptor beta chains were all read from a single sample in a study of blood T cells in healthy people across ages. Combining a sample-barcoded 5' primer with a J-beta primer mix, a second PCR ran for roughly 6 to 12 cycles. Each CDR3 protein is one row after TCRdb ran MiXCR on the 5' RACE reads. The data contain approximately 700,000 distinct CDR3 sequences, around 32% of them singletons. The sample taken for sequencing was blood. These receptors were collected from a woman older than 75 in good health.

This clonotype showed up many times. The chain links TRBV20-1 to TRBJ2-5; 10 nucleotides agree with TRBD2. The CDR3 covers 15 residues. V dropped 4 bases and J dropped 4; count of bases not matched to a gene: 9. From germline, CDR1 is DFQATT and CDR2 SNEGSKA (reference sequence). The CDR3 is CSANLGLAGAETQYF. The CDR3 coding sequence is TGCAGTGCTAACCTCGGGCTAGCGGGGGCAGAGACCCAGTACTTC.

V is TRBV20-1 and J is TRBJ2-2, with 10 bases that match TRBD2. This CDR3 spans 14 amino acids. V shed 5 bases and J 5 bases; nucleotides not matched to a gene: 5. Germline V CDR1 and CDR2: DFQATT, SNEGSKA (reference sequence). This CDR3 is CSAPTSGATGELFF. The CDR3, as DNA: TGCAGTGCTCCTACTAGCGGGGCGACCGGGGAGCTGTTTTTT.

The table lists this clonotype with a few counts. The genes are TRBV5-1 and TRBJ2-1, with 12 bases fitting TRBD1. The J call may not be correct, given that the DNA end is closer to TRBJ2-7. The CDR3 has 18 residues. CDR1 and CDR2 (germline): SGHRS, YFSETQ. The CDR3 protein is CASSPVPSGTGGYNEQYF. CDR3 DNA sequence: TGCGCCAGCAGCCCCGTTCCCTCCGGGACAGGGGGCTACAATGAGCAGTACTTC.

This clonotype was seen at least ten times. The CDR3 sequence is CSARDRVWTEAFF. The DNA of the CDR3 is TGCAGTGCTAGAGATCGGGTTTGGACTGAAGCTTTCTTT. The rearrangement joins TRBV20-1 to TRBJ1-1; D not certain. V lost 0 bases to trimming and J lost 5 bases, with 10 bases between them. This CDR3 has 13 residues. Germline V lookup: CDR1 DFQATT, CDR2 SNEGSKA (reference sequence).

This clonotype was detected ten times or more. The chain is built from TRBV30 and TRBJ2-7; the D gene could be TRBD1 or TRBD2 (6 bases each). Germline-derived CDR1 and CDR2 are GTSNPN and SVGIG (reference sequence). The CDR3 runs to 15 residues. The V end lost 3 bases, the J end lost 4 bases, and 19 bases lay between the germline ends. The CDR3 DNA sequence: TGTGCCTGGAGGCTGACGGGGGCGCGCCCTTACGAGCAGTACTTC. Its protein product is CAWRLTGARPYEQYF.

With regard to this clonotype: This may be a read error, as it is one base from a much larger clone. This sequence joins TRBV20-1 and TRBJ1-5; D call uncertain. The CDR3 runs 13 residues. Germline CDR1 reads DFQATT; CDR2 reads SNEGSKA (reference sequence). CDR3 in amino acids: CSAITGSNQPQQF. For the CDR3, the DNA is TGCAGTGCGATAACCGGTAGCAATCAGCCCCAGCAGTTT.

A word on this clonotype: This clone may be a read error of a much larger clone one base away. V is TRBV7-9 and J is TRBJ2-7, with 12 bases fitting TRBD2. Looked up from germline, CDR1 is SEHNR and CDR2 is FQNEAQ (reference sequence). The CDR3 loop spans 18 amino acids. With 5 bases clipped from V and 1 base from J, the junction kept 12 bases outside the gene matches. The CDR3 reads CASSLRALGTSGSYEQYF. In DNA form, the CDR3 reads TGTGCCAGCAGCCTAAGGGCATTGGGGACTAGCGGGTCCTACGAGCAGTACTTC.

The rearrangement links TRBV6-1 to TRBJ1-5; 8 bases are shared with TRBD1. Germline CDR1 MNHNS, CDR2 SASEGT. Trimming cost V 7 bases and J 0 bases; bases outside gene matches: 20. The CDR3 loop spans 20 amino acids. CDR3 protein: CASTGRRDRTRIYSNQPQHF. As DNA, the CDR3 is TGTGCCAGCACCGGACGAAGGGACAGGACCAGGATCTATAGCAATCAGCCCCAGCATTTT.

This clonotype was seen at least ten times. The V gene is TRBV5-1, the J gene TRBJ2-7; no clear D. In germline, CDR1 is SGHRS, CDR2 YFSETQ. The V end was cut by 8 bases, the J end by 1 base, with 16 bases between. CDR3 length: 14 amino acids. This CDR3 reads CASAGQASSYEQYF. CDR3 coding DNA: TGCGCCAGTGCCGGGCAGGCGTCATCCTACGAGCAGTACTTC.

The CDR3 spells CASSAGYSGANVLTF. Here the CDR3 DNA reads TGTGCCAGCAGCGCAGGATACTCTGGGGCCAACGTCCTGACTTTC. The chain carries TRBV11-2 and TRBJ2-6; D unresolved. This CDR3 spans 15 amino acids. CDR1 SGHAT and CDR2 FQNNGV come from the germline V gene. The V end lost 5 bases, the J end lost 0 bases, and 8 bases lay between the germline ends.

Note on this clonotype: One base away lies a much larger clone, so this may be a sequencing read error. The rearrangement links TRBV5-1 to TRBJ2-6; weak D call: TRBD1 (6 bases). Per the germline V gene, CDR1 is SGHRS and CDR2 is YFSETQ. The CDR3 loop spans 16 amino acids. The CDR3 protein is CASRGQGSLGANVRTF. Here the CDR3 DNA reads TGCGCCAGCAGGGGTCAGGGAAGTCTGGGGGCCAACGTCCGGACTTTC.

This clonotype was observed many times. V usage is TRBV5-6 and J usage is TRBJ2-1, with TRBD2 identical over 10 bases. The CDR3 spans 17 residues. Losses at the gene ends were 4 bases for V and 5 bases for J; bases not matched to a gene: 12. Germline V gene sequence: CDR1 SGHDT, CDR2 YYEEEE. The CDR3 DNA reads as TGTGCCAGCAGCCCAAACCTACTAGCGGGGAGTAACAATGAGCAGTTCTTC. It encodes CASSPNLLAGSNNEQFF.

The chain uses TRBV20-1 and TRBJ1-5; D is undetermined. The CDR3 is 15 amino acids. The V and J ends lost 3 bases and 5 bases respectively, with 17 bases between them. Germline V gene sequence: CDR1 DFQATT, CDR2 SNEGSKA (reference sequence). The CDR3, as DNA: TGCAGTGCTAGGGAGTGGGGAAGGTTGGATCAGCCCCAGCATTTT. Protein sequence: CSAREWGRLDQPQHF.

This clonotype was seen repeatedly, ten times or more. The rearrangement links TRBV28 to TRBJ1-2; unclear D gene. V lost 10 bases and J 1 base, leaving 7 bases between the germline ends. The germline gives CDR1 MDHEN, CDR2 SYDVKM. CDR3 length equals 11 residues. The chain's CDR3 is CATNFNYGYTF. CDR3 DNA sequence: TGTGCCACCAACTTTAACTATGGCTACACCTTC.

This clonotype was observed once. This may arise from a read error, as a much more abundant clone is one base away. The V and J genes are TRBV20-1 and TRBJ2-3, with a tentative D call TRBD1 (6 bases). This CDR3 region has 14 residues. The ends were cut back, 1 base at V and 11 bases at J, with 19 bases in the middle. Germline loops: CDR1 DFQATT, CDR2 SNEGSKA (reference sequence). The CDR3 is CSARAPGTQNMQYF. CDR3 DNA sequence: TGCAGTGCTAGAGCCCCCGGGACACAAAATATGCAGTATTTT.

This clonotype has only a few counts. The chain carries TRBV25-1 and TRBJ1-3; D not resolved. Trimming shortened V by 4 bases and J by 2 bases, and 9 bases separated the two germline ends. The CDR3 totals 14 residues. CDR1 and CDR2 (germline): MGHDK, SYGVNS. CDR3 sequence (DNA): TGTGCCAGCAGTGTAGGGCTTACTGGAAACACCATATATTTT. Translated: CASSVGLTGNTIYF.

This clonotype was observed at least ten times. This sequence joins TRBV5-1 and TRBJ1-2; D is unclear. V was clipped by 0 bases and J by 4 bases, with 7 bases between them. The CDR3 runs 13 residues. CDR1 and CDR2 from the germline V gene are SGHRS and YFSETQ. CDR3 bases: TGCGCCAGCAGCTTGGCCAGCTCCTATGGCTACACCTTC. It translates to CASSLASSYGYTF.

A remark on this clonotype: A single base separates this from a much larger clone, so it may be a read error. The chain uses TRBV4-2 and TRBJ2-6, with TRBD2 as a possible D gene (6 bases). Germline-derived CDR1 and CDR2 are LGHNA and YNFKEQ. V lost 0 bases and J 4 bases, leaving 13 bases between the germline ends. The CDR3 spans 17 residues. The CDR3 protein is CASSQDGGSTGANVLTF. The DNA of the CDR3 is TGTGCCAGCAGCCAAGATGGGGGGTCGACCGGGGCCAACGTCCTGACTTTC.

This clonotype has a count of ten or more. V and J are TRBV20-1 and TRBJ2-7; TRBD1 agrees at 7 bases. The V gene's germline CDR1 is DFQATT and CDR2 SNEGSKA (reference sequence). V was clipped by 5 bases and J by 5 bases; unmatched bases: 15. The CDR3 extends over 15 amino acids. CDR3 bases: TGCAGTGCTTCCCCCCCAGGACAGGCTGGTGACGAGCAGTACTTC. Protein product: CSASPPGQAGDEQYF.

This clonotype occurred many times. CDR3 sequence: CASSPVRDFYGYTF. DNA for the CDR3: TGCGCCAGCAGCCCAGTGAGAGATTTTTATGGCTACACCTTC. The V call is TRBV5-1, the J call TRBJ1-2; D unclear. V was cut by 4 bases and J by 5 bases, with 15 bases left in between. Germline V gene lookup returns CDR1 SGHRS and CDR2 YFSETQ. CDR3 size: 14 residues.

The chain carries TRBV19 and TRBJ1-1; D is unclear. Trimming removed 3 bases at V and 11 bases at J, with 4 bases between. The germline V gene has CDR1 LNHDA and CDR2 SQIVND (reference sequence). This CDR3 spans 9 amino acids. The CDR3 here is CASSIGAFF. In nucleotides, the CDR3 is TGTGCCAGTAGTATTGGTGCTTTCTTT.

This clonotype was seen a few times. A much bigger clone sits one base away, suggesting this may be a read error. The gene calls are TRBV12-3 or TRBV12-4 and TRBJ2-1; perhaps D is TRBD1 or TRBD2 (6 bases each). The assigned J gene may be wrong: the sequence end matches TRBJ2-7 better. The CDR3 runs to 15 residues. The CDR3 DNA follows: TGTGCCAGCAGTTTGGGGGGCTTGTCCTACAATGAGCAGTACTTC. It is translated as CASSLGGLSYNEQYF.

Comments on this clonotype: A much more abundant neighbour one base away suggests this may be a read error. The chain recombines TRBV20-1 with TRBJ2-1; 7 nucleotides agree with TRBD2. The CDR3 has 14 residues. V lost 3 bases, J lost 5 bases, and 7 bases stayed unmatched. Germline assignment: CDR1 DFQATT and CDR2 SNEGSKA (reference sequence). CDR3: CSASRLADHNEQFF. CDR3 nucleotide sequence: TGCAGTGCTAGTCGGCTAGCGGACCACAATGAGCAGTTCTTC.

This clonotype was found many times. This rearrangement joins TRBV12-3 or TRBV12-4 to TRBJ2-5; unclear D gene. The CDR3 extends over 16 amino acids. V lost 5 bases, J lost 2 bases, and 18 bases lay in between. The CDR3 DNA reads TGTGCCAGCAGTCTAAGGGTGGGTCCCAGACAAGAGACCCAGTACTTC. Protein sequence: CASSLRVGPRQETQYF.

This rearrangement joins TRBV7-2 to TRBJ2-5; D might be TRBD1 (6 bases). The CDR3 has 15 amino acids. V was clipped by 2 bases and J by 0 bases, with 10 bases between them. Germline V CDR1 and CDR2: SGHTA, FQGNSA. This CDR3 reads CASSLRRTDQETQYF. The CDR3 DNA reads TGTGCCAGCAGCTTAAGGCGGACAGACCAAGAGACCCAGTACTTC. Complete variable domain (other parts from reference TRBV7-2 and TRBJ2-5): GAGVSQSPSNKVTEKGKDVELRCDPISGHTALYWYRQSLGQGLEFLIYFQGNSAPDKSGLPSDRFSAERTGGSVSTLTIQRTQQEDSAVYLCASSLRRTDQETQYFGPGTRLLVL.

This clonotype was recorded at least ten times. The J gene is TRBJ2-7, the V gene TRBV6-2 or TRBV6-3, with D tentatively TRBD2 (6 bases). V was trimmed by 4 bases and J by 0 bases, leaving 10 bases between them. This CDR3 is 14 amino acids long. Per germline, CDR1 MNHEY and CDR2 SVGEGT. The CDR3 bases are TGTGCCAGCAGTTCTCAGGGAGGCTCCTACGAGCAGTACTTC. This translates into CASSSQGGSYEQYF.

This clonotype has ten or more counts. The chain couples TRBV2 to TRBJ2-1; 7 nucleotides line up with TRBD1. The CDR3 is made up of 14 amino acids. V shed 6 bases and J 0 bases; nucleotides not matched to a gene: 2. Germline V gene data show CDR1 as SNHLY and CDR2 as FYNNEI. For the CDR3, the DNA is TGTGCCAGCAGAGGGGACAGCTCCTACAATGAGCAGTTCTTC. It specifies CASRGDSSYNEQFF.

This clonotype was observed at least ten times. The chain links TRBV5-1 to TRBJ1-2; 12 positions agree with TRBD1. The CDR3 totals 16 residues. Trimming took 1 base from V and 8 from J; bases not matched to a gene: 9. Germline CDR1 reads SGHRS; CDR2 reads YFSETQ. The DNA for the CDR3 is TGCGCCAGCAGCTTGAGCGGGACAGGGGGCGCAGAGGGCTACACCTTC. This gives the protein CASSLSGTGGAEGYTF.